Included here is one T cell receptor (beta chain) sequence, with context. The source of the sample is a study of blood T cell repertoires in COVID-19. Using immunoSEQ multiplex PCR, the repertoire was profiled, and TCRdb retains in-frame clones only, with some absent. The sample consists of 350,000 to 400,000 clones, roughly 87% of them appearing once. Per the germline V gene, CDR1 is SGDLS and CDR2 is YYNGEE. The CDR3 runs to 18 residues. Between the trimmed V and J ends, which lost 3 bases and 0 bases, there was a span of 20 bases. This TCR was sampled from a woman aged 30 to 39 who had recovered from COVID-19. The sample comprised PBMCs or T cells enriched from blood (not recorded which). The V and J genes are TRBV9 and TRBJ2-3; D may be TRBD2 (6 bases). CDR3 amino acids: CASSANPGTRWSTDTQYF. CDR3 nucleotides: TGTGCCAGCAGCGCCAACCCCGGGACTCGTTGGAGCACAGATACGCAGTATTTT.